This T cell receptor beta chain was documented in a study of technical replicates of blood from several donors. The CDR3 has 15 amino acids. The germline gives CDR1 SGDLS, CDR2 YYNGEE. V shed 3 bases and J 6 bases; nucleotides not matched to a gene: 12. TCRdb keeps only in-frame clones here, not all; method: immunoSEQ multiplex PCR. The table lists tens of thousands of clones, around 95% of them singletons. Sequenced input: PBMCs. The receptor was isolated from a human donor in good health. Some clones in this sample may be carry-over from other donors' samples. The gene calls are TRBV9 and TRBJ2-7; TRBD2 matches 7 bases. The CDR3 nucleotides are TGTGCCAGCAGCGCCGACGGAGCGGGATATGCCGAGCAGTACTTC. Amino acid sequence: CASSADGAGYAEQYF.